This T cell receptor beta chain came from a study of cytomegalovirus exposure and HLA in healthy donors. Study-level background: Genotyping of more than 300 donors showed that over 65% belonged to the Caucasian-associated ancestry cluster.

For this clone: The antigen is undetermined.

PCR amplification relied on 60 Vbeta primers (plus 13 Jbeta primers). TCRdb's copy holds only in-frame clones and misses some; the assay was immunoSEQ multiplex PCR. The data show fewer than 200,000 clones, more than 80% seen once. Germline CDR1 is MGHDK and CDR2 is SYGVNS. The CDR3 has 14 residues. The V and J ends lost 0 bases and 6 bases, in that order; junction bases with no gene match: 4. Overall study results and limits: On later analysis, the bulk of CMV-associated TCR beta chains appeared to be HLA-restricted. A later look showed TCR association rates differing by HLA locus, highest for DRB1 and lowest for HLA-C. Common viral pathogens seemed to be connected with several of the most significant clusters, according to a later analysis.

This chain joins TRBV25-1 and TRBJ1-2, with 7 positions matching TRBD1. The clonotype was recovered from a woman between 18 and 29 years old in good health and CMV-seronegative. Sample: PBMCs. The CDR3 bases are TGTGCCAGCAGTGAATATAAGGGGGCGGATGGCTACACCTTC. Its protein product is CASSEYKGADGYTF.